This T cell receptor beta chain was captured in a study of blood T cell repertoires in COVID-19 (dated by TCRdb to about 2020). Regarding the complete study: For ImmuneRACE Cohort 3, a participant was defined as recovered based on two consecutive negative NP/OP PCR tests, clearance by a healthcare professional, or resolution of symptoms. Samples were obtained from the ongoing ImmuneRACE study (first 160 participants) and from over 1,000 subjects provided by 6 global collaborators. Where HLA class I and class II types were available, the types were taken from metadata supplied by the sample provider, not from assay-based typing. Deeply sampled blood TCRbeta repertoires from subjects exposed to, actively infected with, or recovered from COVID-19 were included in the dataset. The prospective study material was composed of cDNA or gDNA derived from T cells, B-cell-depleted T cells, or PBMCs. The repertoires were made available in a free public database intended to serve as a resource for research on the immune response to SARS-CoV-2. A de-identified subject ID, COVID-19 status, age in years and sex were almost always included in the sample metadata. Collaborator samples came from the United States, Italy and Spain and covered acute and convalescent phases of COVID-19. What the work shows at the level of the full study, not this receptor alone: Clinical and demographic metadata were provided uncurated, with the amount varying by source and participant.

Concerning this clone itself: No cognate antigen has been identified for it. Per-base qualities were not stored, and no clone one base away is much larger.

In the prospective study, participants were 18 to 89 years old, resided in around 25 geographic areas of the United States, and were enrolled through a virtual design. In the prospective study, participants were assigned to cohorts based on the clinical history participants reported in a screening survey and a study questionnaire. Each participant in the prospective study had whole blood, serum and a nasopharyngeal or oropharyngeal swab collected by mobile phlebotomists. Additional blood draws and questionnaires over an approximately 2-month period could optionally be provided by prospective study participants. Before DNA extraction, blood samples from the prospective study were shipped at room temperature or frozen. From its cysteine to its phenylalanine, the CDR3 spans 15 amino acids. Just CDR3 DNA is preserved here, 45 bases in frame from base 1. The germline V gene gives CDR1 as SGHDT and CDR2 as YYEEEE. Trimming costs V 4 bases and J 0 bases, and their ends lie 11 bases apart.

TCRbeta CDR3 regions were amplified from genomic DNA using the immunoSEQ Assay, a bias-controlled multiplex PCR. Under the source paper's analysis protocol: The number of nucleated cells in each sample was estimated by amplification of reference gene primers within the assay. Sequence reads were collapsed and filtered to measure the absolute abundance of every unique TCRbeta CDR3 rearrangement. For each sample, productive Simpson clonality was calculated as the square root of Simpson's diversity index across productive rearrangements. TCRdb retrieved this table from immuneACCESS and kept in-frame rearrangements only. Not all clones are present; in checked studies, unresolved V genes account for under half, and no reason is known for the remainder. The V and J calls and the clone size are those of that table, but D and trimming were determined from the DNA. Within this sample are fewer than 250,000 clones, with 80% to 90% of them counted one time only. Together, the top ten hold more than 7% of the sample.

The V and J segments used are TRBV5-6 and TRBJ1-3; the D gene assignment is ambiguous. The clonotype comes from a young man in a cohort exposed to, infected with or recovered from COVID-19 (not recorded which). Sequenced input: PBMCs or T cells enriched from blood (not recorded which). The CDR3: CASSRKESSGNTIYF. The sequenced DNA is TGTGCCAGCAGCAGAAAGGAGAGCTCTGGAAACACCATATATTTT. Full variable domain (CDR3 extended with the reference TRBV5-6 and TRBJ1-3 proteins): DAGVTQSPTHLIKTRGQQVTLRCSPKSGHDTVSWYQQALGQGPQFIFQYYEEEERQRGNFPDRFSGHQFPNYSSELNVNALLLGDSALYLCASSRKESSGNTIYFGEGSWLTVV.